The clone carrying this TCR beta chain was found a few times. Time point specified: acute HCV infection, within 168 days of estimated infection date. No in vitro expansion preceded sequencing of these hepatitis C virus-specific cells, which were studied ex vivo. People who inject drugs in the Montreal Hepatitis C Cohort were donors. Staining for HCV-specific cells used the tetramer carrying NS3 residues 1073-1081. Surface staining used CD3, CD8 and CD45RO, with dead cells excluded. The CDR3 is 17 amino acids. From germline, CDR1 is LNHDA and CDR2 SQIVND (reference sequence). Trimming left V 1 base short and J 0 bases short, with 12 bases between. These data belong to a study of CD8 T cells in acute hepatitis C reinfection. General study results and limits: All groups preferentially used TRBV04 and TRBV06, which was not due to overrepresentation in the naive pool. NS3-1073 specific repertoires were highly diverse across all groups.

Repertoires were generated with immunoSEQ multiplex PCR, while TCRdb's copy carries only in-frame clones and drops some. Here the sample spans approximately 4,000 clones, around two fifths being singletons. This receptor was taken from a man under 40 with chronic hepatitis C. Sequencing used HCV NS3-1073 tetramer-sorted CD8+ T cells from PBMCs, obtained during acute infection. The chain uses TRBV19 and TRBJ2-2; no reliable D call. DNA of the CDR3: TGTGCCAGTAGTATAGGGCTCGGAATTTCGAACACCGGGGAGCTGTTTTTT. This gives the protein CASSIGLGISNTGELFF.